This T cell receptor beta chain was captured by sequencing in a study of OX40 agonist ivuxolimab in advanced cancers. Overall study context: The patients received ivuxolimab by intravenous route every 2 weeks at 0.01 to 10 mg/kg. Three patients, one with hepatocellular carcinoma and two with cutaneous melanoma, responded partially.

This clone was picked up one time. Its antigen remains unknown. Overall study findings and caveats: At 0.1 to 3.0 mg/kg and by week 6, CD4+ and CD8+ T cells in the blood had expanded clonally.

Germline V gene data show CDR1 as SGHAT and CDR2 as FQNNGV. The CDR3 loop spans 15 amino acids. V dropped 5 bases and J dropped 5; count of bases not matched to a gene: 7. Generated by immunoSEQ multiplex PCR, the TCRdb table keeps only in-frame clones and is missing some. The sample comprises 70,000 or so clones, 85% of which are singletons, and over 4% rests with the top ten. The sample consisted of CD4+ or CD8+ T cells sorted from blood, taken in a trial of the OX40 agonist ivuxolimab. The genes are TRBV11-2 and TRBJ1-4; 8 nucleotides match TRBD1. This sequence originates from an adult with an advanced solid tumor such as melanoma, head and neck, liver or kidney cancer. CDR3 amino acids: CASSRRTGKNEKLFF. CDR3 in DNA: TGTGCCAGCAGCCGAAGGACAGGGAAGAATGAAAAACTGTTTTTT.